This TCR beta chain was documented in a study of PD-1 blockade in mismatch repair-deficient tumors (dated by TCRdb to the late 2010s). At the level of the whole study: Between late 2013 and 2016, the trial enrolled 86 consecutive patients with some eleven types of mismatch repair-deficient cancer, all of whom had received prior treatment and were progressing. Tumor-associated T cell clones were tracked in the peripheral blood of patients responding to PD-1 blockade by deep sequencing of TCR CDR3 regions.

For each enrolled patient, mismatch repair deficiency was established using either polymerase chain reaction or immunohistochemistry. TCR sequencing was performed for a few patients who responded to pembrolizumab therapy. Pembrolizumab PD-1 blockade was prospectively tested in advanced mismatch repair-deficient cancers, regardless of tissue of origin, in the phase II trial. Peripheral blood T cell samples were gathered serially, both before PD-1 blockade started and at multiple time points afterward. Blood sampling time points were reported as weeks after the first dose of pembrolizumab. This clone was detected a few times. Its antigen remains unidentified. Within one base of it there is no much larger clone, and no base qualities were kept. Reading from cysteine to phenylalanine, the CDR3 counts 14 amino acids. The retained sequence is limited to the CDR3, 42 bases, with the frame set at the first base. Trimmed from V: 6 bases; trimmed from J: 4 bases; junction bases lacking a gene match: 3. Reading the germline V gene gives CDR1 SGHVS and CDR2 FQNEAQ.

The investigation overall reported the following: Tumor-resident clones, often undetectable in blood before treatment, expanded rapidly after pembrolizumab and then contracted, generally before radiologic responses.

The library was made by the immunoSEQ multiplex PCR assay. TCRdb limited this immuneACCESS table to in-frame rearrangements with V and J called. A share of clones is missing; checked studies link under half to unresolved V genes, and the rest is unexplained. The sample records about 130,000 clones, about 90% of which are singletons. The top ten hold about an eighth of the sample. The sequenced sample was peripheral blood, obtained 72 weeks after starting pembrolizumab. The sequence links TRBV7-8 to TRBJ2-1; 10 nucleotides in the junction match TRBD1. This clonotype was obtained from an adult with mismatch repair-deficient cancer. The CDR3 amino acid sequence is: CASRGQGSYNEQFF. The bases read TGTGCCAGCAGGGGACAGGGGTCGTACAATGAGCAGTTCTTC. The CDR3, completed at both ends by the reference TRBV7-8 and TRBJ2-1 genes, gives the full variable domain GAGVSQSPRYKVAKRGQDVALRCDPISGHVSLFWYQQALGQGPEFLTYFQNEAQLDKSGLPSDRFFAERPEGSVSTLKIQRTQQEDSAVYLCASRGQGSYNEQFFGPGTRLTVL.